This T cell receptor (beta chain) was sequenced in a study of T cells after yellow fever vaccination. Study results and caveats: Most primary-vaccination clones recurred post-booster (roughly 96% CD4, just over 85% CD8). Weaker overall, the secondary response nonetheless peaked faster (day 5 versus 15).

There are a few counts of this clonotype. Its antigen is not known. The study made its TCR cDNA through 5'RACE template switching. That step introduced a universal primer site along with UMIs. MiXCR was run by TCRdb on the 5' RACE reads, yielding one entry per CDR3 protein. Among about 320,000 distinct CDR3 sequences, over 3.5% were seen once, and the ten largest hold just under 20%. From germline, CDR1 is KGHDR and CDR2 SFDVKD. V was clipped by 3 bases and J by 3 bases, with 26 bases between them. The CDR3 is 20 residues long. The origin of this receptor is a man aged 18-30 years who received the YFV17D yellow fever vaccine. The sample consisted of PBMCs, taken 15 days after the yellow fever booster vaccination. The V call is TRBV24-1, the J call TRBJ2-1, with a weak D call TRBD2 (7 bases). The DNA for the CDR3 is TGTGCCACCAGTGATCGTCCGTTTGAGTACGGGGGGCGCCTCTACAATGAGCAGTTCTTC. Amino acid sequence: CATSDRPFEYGGRLYNEQFF.